These 21 T cell receptor beta chains originate from one sample sequenced in a study of blood T cell repertoires in COVID-19. Data came from immunoSEQ multiplex PCR; TCRdb stores just in-frame clones and leaves some out. The sample has 70,000 to 95,000 clones, about 82% seen once; the top ten hold over 15%. Sequenced input: peripheral blood. The receptors were sampled from a man at least 80 years old with active or convalescent COVID-19.

The J gene is TRBJ2-6, the V gene TRBV28; D might be TRBD2 (5 bases). The CDR3 has 14 residues. The germline V and J ends were trimmed by 6 bases and 7 bases, with 13 bases remaining between them. The germline V gene has CDR1 MDHEN and CDR2 SYDVKM. DNA of the CDR3: TGTGCCAGCAGGCGGACTCAAGAAGCCAACGTCCTGACTTTC. Amino acids: CASRRTQEANVLTF.

This chain connects TRBV6-5 to TRBJ1-1, with TRBD1 as a possible D gene (6 bases). In germline, CDR1 is MNHEY, CDR2 SVGAGI. The length of the CDR3 is 14 residues. Trimming took 6 bases from V and 0 from J, leaving 11 bases between them. The chain's CDR3 is CASRADSLNTEAFF. The DNA for the CDR3 is TGTGCCAGCAGAGCGGACAGCTTGAACACTGAAGCTTTCTTT.

The genes are TRBV5-1 and TRBJ2-1; D is perhaps TRBD2 (5 bases). This CDR3 spans 14 amino acids. Germline CDR1 reads SGHRS; CDR2 reads YFSETQ. V lost 6 bases and J lost 3, with 13 bases in between. CDR3 DNA sequence: TGCGCCAGCACGGAGCGGAATAACTACAATGAGCAGTTCTTC. Protein sequence: CASTERNNYNEQFF.

The CDR3 loop is CASSHYTWDSPNTGELFF. The CDR3 DNA reads TGTGCCAGCAGCCACTACACCTGGGACAGCCCGAACACCGGGGAGCTGTTTTTT. The chain employs TRBV11-3 and TRBJ2-2, with TRBD1 identical over 7 bases. Germline V gene sequence: CDR1 SGHNT, CDR2 YENEEA. V lost 5 bases, J lost 0 bases, and 12 bases stayed unmatched. This CDR3 region has 18 residues.

The V and J genes are TRBV29-1 and TRBJ2-3, with 10 bases lining up with TRBD2. The V gene end was trimmed by 5 bases and the J gene end by 2 bases; junction bases not matched to a gene: 7. CDR3 length equals 15 residues. Germline values: CDR1 SQVTM, CDR2 ANQGSEA. CDR3 bases: TGCAGCGTTCGTTTCGGGACTAGCGACACAGATACGCAGTATTTT. Its protein is CSVRFGTSDTDTQYF.

The rearrangement uses TRBV30 and TRBJ1-6; 9 bases are shared with TRBD1. In germline, CDR1 is GTSNPN, CDR2 SVGIG (reference sequence). The length of the CDR3 is 15 residues. Trimming at V came to 1 base and at J to 6 bases, leaving 4 bases not matched to a gene. In DNA form, the CDR3 reads TGTGCCTGGAGTGCTAAGGACAGGGGTAATTCACCCCTCCACTTT. As protein: CAWSAKDRGNSPLHF.

In regard to this clone: Other DNA sequences in this specimen translate into the identical CDR3. V gene TRBV3-1 (or the pseudogene TRBV3-2) combines with J gene TRBJ1-4; a weak D match, TRBD1 (5 bases). CDR1 and CDR2 (germline): LGHDT, YNNKEL (reference sequence). This CDR3 spans 15 amino acids. V lost 4 bases and J lost 7, with 16 bases in between. The CDR3 coding sequence is TGTGCCAGCAGCCCCCCGGGGGGGAGGGCTGAAAAACTGTTTTTT. It translates to CASSPPGGRAEKLFF.

V and J are TRBV5-1 and TRBJ2-5; 15 nucleotides match TRBD2. The V gene's germline CDR1 is SGHRS and CDR2 YFSETQ. This CDR3 region has 16 residues. After removal of 2 bases from V and 4 bases from J, the junction contained 3 bases not matched to a gene. In DNA form, the CDR3 reads TGCGCCAGCAGCTTAGGACTAGCGGGAGGGCGAGAGACCCAGTACTTC. It yields the protein CASSLGLAGGRETQYF.

The V gene is TRBV6-6, the J gene TRBJ2-3; D remains ambiguous. The V and J ends lost 0 bases and 6 bases respectively, with 4 bases between them. CDR3 size: 12 residues. Per germline, CDR1 MNHNY and CDR2 SVGAGI (reference sequence). DNA for the CDR3: TGTGCCAGCAGTTACTCCGGTGATACGCAGTATTTT. As protein: CASSYSGDTQYF.

CDR3 loop: CASSLGHYRVGNGYTF. CDR3 DNA sequence: TGTGCCAGCAGCTTAGGCCATTACAGGGTGGGGAATGGCTACACCTTC. V and J are TRBV11-3 and TRBJ1-2; a possible D gene is TRBD1 (6 bases). Trimming pared 1 base from V and 6 bases from J, leaving 18 bases between. This CDR3 contains 16 residues. Per germline, CDR1 SGHNT and CDR2 YENEEA.

The chain uses TRBV2 and TRBJ2-3; weak D call: TRBD2 (5 bases). The length of the CDR3 is 14 residues. CDR1 SNHLY and CDR2 FYNNEI come from the germline V gene. V was shortened by 1 base and J by 4 bases, with 9 bases between the two germline ends. The DNA for the CDR3 is TGTGCCAGCAGTGAAGGAGGGCCCCCAGATACGCAGTATTTT. Translation: CASSEGGPPDTQYF.

The gene calls are TRBV6-6 and TRBJ2-1; 9 bases map to TRBD1. Germline V CDR1 and CDR2: MNHNY, SVGAGI (reference sequence). This CDR3 has 13 residues. V trimming: 0 bases; J trimming: 9 bases; junction bases outside the gene matches: 0. The CDR3 loop is CASSYSQGAEQFF. The CDR3 region has the DNA TGTGCCAGCAGTTACTCACAGGGGGCTGAGCAGTTCTTC.

The chain has TRBV27 and TRBJ2-3; TRBD2 matches 10 bases. The junction had 4 bases not matched to a gene; V was cut back by 7 bases and J by 0 bases. Germline V gene data show CDR1 as MNHEY and CDR2 as SMNVEV (reference sequence). The CDR3 is 15 residues long. This CDR3 reads CASNSLAGSTDTQYF. The CDR3 coding sequence is TGTGCCAGCAACTCACTAGCGGGGAGCACAGATACGCAGTATTTT.

CDR3 in DNA: TGCGCCAGCAGCTTGGAAGCAGGGGACACAGATACGCAGTATTTT. Translation: CASSLEAGDTDTQYF. The V and J genes are TRBV5-1 and TRBJ2-3; TRBD1 might be the D (6 bases). V was pared by 0 bases and J by 2 bases, with 10 bases between. From germline, CDR1 is SGHRS and CDR2 YFSETQ. The CDR3 has 15 amino acids.

J is TRBJ1-2 and V is TRBV12-3 or TRBV12-4, with D unclear. There are 13 residues in the CDR3. The V gene lost 5 bases and the J gene lost 2 bases, with 9 bases spanning the gap. CDR3 region: CASSPASNYGYTF. CDR3 coding DNA: TGTGCCAGCAGTCCCGCGTCCAACTATGGCTACACCTTC.

This chain uses TRBV19 with TRBJ1-5; 8 bases match TRBD1. J gave up 1 base and V 6 bases, and 5 bases lay outside the gene matches. Per germline, CDR1 LNHDA and CDR2 SQIVND (reference sequence). The CDR3 is made up of 15 amino acids. This CDR3 reads CASSWDRSSNQPQHF. DNA for the CDR3: TGTGCCAGTAGCTGGGACAGGTCAAGCAATCAGCCCCAGCATTTT.

This chain connects TRBV7-2 to TRBJ2-5; tentative D call: TRBD2 (6 bases). This CDR3 spans 15 amino acids. Per the germline V gene, CDR1 is SGHTA and CDR2 is FQGNSA. Trimming removed 3 bases from V and 5 bases from J, with 16 bases in between. CDR3 DNA: TGTGCCAGCAGCTTTTTGGGACTCGGCTCTGAGACCCAGTACTTC. It specifies CASSFLGLGSETQYF.

This sequence joins TRBV7-7 and TRBJ1-1; D may be TRBD1 (5 bases). The germline V gene encodes CDR1 SSHAT and CDR2 FNYEAQ (reference sequence). The CDR3 covers 13 residues. The V end lost 4 bases, the J end lost 0 bases, and 6 bases lay between the germline ends. The CDR3 region is CASSWGMNTEAFF. DNA of the CDR3: TGTGCCAGCAGCTGGGGCATGAACACTGAAGCTTTCTTT.

This clone was seen only a few times. The V call is TRBV5-1, the J call TRBJ2-2, with 12 nucleotides matching TRBD1. The CDR3 has 19 amino acids. In germline, CDR1 is SGHRS, CDR2 YFSETQ. V lost 1 base and J lost 6; bases outside the gene matches: 13. CDR3 amino acids: CASSLPPLRDRGLSGELFF. The CDR3 DNA reads TGCGCCAGCAGCTTGCCACCGCTCCGGGACAGGGGGCTGTCCGGGGAGCTGTTTTTT.

The chain links TRBV6-5 to TRBJ1-4, with 7 bases identical to TRBD1. J gave up 2 bases and V 4 bases, and 4 bases lay outside the gene matches. The CDR3 is 15 residues long. Germline assignment: CDR1 MNHEY and CDR2 SVGAGI. CDR3 bases: TGTGCCAGCAGTTTGACAGGGAGCACTAATGAAAAACTGTTTTTT. Translated, it gives CASSLTGSTNEKLFF.

The CDR3 is CSVGTTGGLTEAFF. In DNA form, the CDR3 reads TGCAGCGTTGGTACGACCGGGGGACTCACTGAAGCTTTCTTT. The chain couples TRBV29-1 to TRBJ1-1; D might be TRBD1 (5 bases). The V and J ends lost 4 bases and 4 bases respectively, with 16 bases between them. The CDR3 length is 14 residues. Germline V gene data show CDR1 as SQVTM and CDR2 as ANQGSEA.